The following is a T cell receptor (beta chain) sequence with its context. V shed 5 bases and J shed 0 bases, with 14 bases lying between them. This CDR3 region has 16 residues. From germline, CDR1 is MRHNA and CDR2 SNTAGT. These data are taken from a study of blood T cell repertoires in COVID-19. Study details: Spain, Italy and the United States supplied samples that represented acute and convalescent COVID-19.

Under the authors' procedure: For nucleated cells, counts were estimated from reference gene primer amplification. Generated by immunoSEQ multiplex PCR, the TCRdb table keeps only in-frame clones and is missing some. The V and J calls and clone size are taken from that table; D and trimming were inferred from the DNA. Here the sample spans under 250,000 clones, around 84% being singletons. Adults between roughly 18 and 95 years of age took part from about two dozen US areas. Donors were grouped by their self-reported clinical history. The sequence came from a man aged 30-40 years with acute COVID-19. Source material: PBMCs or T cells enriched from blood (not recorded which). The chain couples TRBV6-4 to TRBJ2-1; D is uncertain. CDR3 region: CASSQSPEDSYNEQFF. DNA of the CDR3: TGTGCCAGCAGTCAGTCGCCCGAGGACTCCTACAATGAGCAGTTCTTC.